Listed here are 13 T cell receptor beta chains from one sample, sequenced in a study of blood T cell repertoires in COVID-19. Method: immunoSEQ multiplex PCR; TCRdb's copy keeps in-frame clones and lacks some. The data show about 320,000 clones, with more than 90% seen just once and 3% to 5% held by the top ten. Sample: PBMCs or T cells enriched from blood (not recorded which). Every receptor here comes from a woman aged 30 to 39 who had been exposed to COVID-19.

CDR3 sequence reads: CASSQDRTFGELFF. Here the CDR3 DNA reads TGTGCCAGCAGCCAAGATAGGACATTCGGGGAGCTGTTTTTT. The chain links TRBV3-1 (or the pseudogene TRBV3-2) to TRBJ2-2; D might be TRBD1 (5 bases). Germline V gene sequence: CDR1 LGHDT, CDR2 YNNKEL (reference sequence). The CDR3 loop spans 14 amino acids. V dropped 0 bases and J dropped 7 bases, with 9 bases sitting between them.

The chain has TRBV7-9 and TRBJ1-2; D is perhaps TRBD1 (5 bases). This CDR3 comprises 15 residues. The germline CDR1 and CDR2 sequences are SEHNR and FQNEAQ (reference sequence). Trimming cost V 2 bases and J 3 bases, with 13 bases left between them. The CDR3 is CASSLIESGYYGYTF. The CDR3 DNA is TGTGCCAGCAGCTTAATTGAGTCAGGGTACTATGGCTACACCTTC.

The chain uses TRBV4-1 and TRBJ2-1; TRBD2 aligns across 11 bases. This CDR3 comprises 16 residues. V lost 3 bases, J lost 8 bases, and 9 bases stayed unmatched. Germline V gene lookup returns CDR1 MGHRA and CDR2 YSYEKL. The CDR3 nucleotides are TGCGCCAGCAGCCAGATTAGCGGGGGGGCCGTCGATGAGCAGTTCTTC. It translates to CASSQISGGAVDEQFF.

The rearrangement joins TRBV5-1 to TRBJ2-7, with 8 bases matching TRBD2. The CDR3 contains 16 residues. V shed 3 bases and J 4 bases; nucleotides not matched to a gene: 12. Germline V gene data show CDR1 as SGHRS and CDR2 as YFSETQ. The CDR3 DNA reads as TGCGCCAGCAGCTGGACCCCAGCGGGGGACTCTTACGAGCAGTACTTC. It specifies CASSWTPAGDSYEQYF.

The chain joins TRBV15 to TRBJ2-1, with TRBD2 identical over 8 bases. The CDR3 contains 17 residues. J was trimmed by 0 bases and V by 5 bases; bases with no gene match: 9. CDR1 and CDR2 (germline): LNHNV, YYDKDF (reference sequence). DNA of the CDR3: TGTGCCACCAGCGGCGGTACCGGGACTAGCTCCTACAATGAGCAGTTCTTC. This sequence encodes CATSGGTGTSSYNEQFF. The complete variable domain, with remaining parts taken from reference TRBV15 and TRBJ2-1, reads DAMVIQNPRYQVTQFGKPVTLSCSQTLNHNVMYWYQQKSSQAPKLLFHYYDKDFNNEADTPDNFQSRRPNTSFCFLDIRSPGLGDTAMYLCATSGGTGTSSYNEQFFGPGTRLTVL.

This chain uses TRBV10-3 with TRBJ2-1; 7 nucleotides line up with TRBD1. The CDR3 extends over 14 amino acids. Unmatched junction bases numbered 5, after V lost 6 bases and J lost 3 bases. The germline V gene has CDR1 ENHRY and CDR2 SYGVKD. DNA of the CDR3: TGTGCCATCAGCAAAGGGGACAGCTACAATGAGCAGTTCTTC. Translated: CAISKGDSYNEQFF.

The chain couples TRBV7-2 to TRBJ1-5; no clear D. Trimming removed 0 bases from V and 3 bases from J, with 9 bases in between. The CDR3 spans 15 residues. Germline V CDR1 and CDR2: SGHTA, FQGNSA. The CDR3 DNA is TGTGCCAGCAGCTTAGCGGAGCTCCCCAATCAGCCCCAGCATTTT. Protein sequence: CASSLAELPNQPQHF.

This chain uses TRBV15 with TRBJ1-1, with TRBD1 as a possible D gene (5 bases). The germline CDR1 and CDR2 sequences are LNHNV and YYDKDF (reference sequence). V was clipped by 3 bases and J by 7 bases, with 12 bases between them. The CDR3 totals 13 residues. In nucleotides, the CDR3 is TGTGCCACCAGCAGGGACCAGGGTGGTGAAGCTTTCTTT. Amino acid sequence: CATSRDQGGEAFF.

The rearrangement links TRBV6-4 to TRBJ2-3; the match to TRBD2 covers 11 bases. Germline CDR1 and CDR2: MRHNA and SNTAGT. J lost 1 base, V lost 6 bases, and 3 bases had no gene match. The CDR3 has 15 residues. The CDR3 sequence: CASRGLAGGTDTQYF. CDR3 bases: TGTGCCAGCAGAGGACTAGCGGGCGGCACAGATACGCAGTATTTT.

The chain employs TRBV5-1 and TRBJ1-1, with D unresolved. Trimming left V 6 bases short and J 7 bases short, with 16 bases between. Germline CDR1 and CDR2: SGHRS and YFSETQ. The CDR3 loop spans 13 amino acids. This CDR3 is CASNPTARGEAFF. CDR3 DNA: TGCGCCAGCAACCCAACAGCACGGGGTGAAGCTTTCTTT.

V usage is TRBV19 and J usage is TRBJ2-7; the match to TRBD2 covers 10 bases. CDR1 and CDR2 (germline): LNHDA, SQIVND (reference sequence). The CDR3 is made up of 15 amino acids. V shed 6 bases, J shed 2 bases, and the junction held 7 bases outside the gene matches. In nucleotides, the CDR3 is TGTGCCAGTAGGACTACTAGCGGGGCAGCCTACGAGCAGTACTTC. Translating gives CASRTTSGAAYEQYF. Complete variable domain (other parts from reference TRBV19 and TRBJ2-7): DGGITQSPKYLFRKEGQNVTLSCEQNLNHDAMYWYRQDPGQGLRLIYYSQIVNDFQKGDIAEGYSVSREKKESFPLTVTSAQKNPTAFYLCASRTTSGAAYEQYFGPGTRLTVT.

This clone has only one observation. The chain uses TRBV15 and TRBJ2-1; 8 positions agree with TRBD1. The CDR3 runs 17 residues. Germline values: CDR1 LNHNV, CDR2 YYDKDF (reference sequence). V was pared by 2 bases and J by 6 bases, with 12 bases of the junction left unmatched. DNA for the CDR3: TGTGCCACCAGCAGATCTACCTTGGACAGGGTAGGCAATGAGCAGTTCTTC. This translates into CATSRSTLDRVGNEQFF.

This rearrangement joins TRBV27 to TRBJ1-6; D is ambiguous. The CDR3 extends over 13 amino acids. V lost 6 bases and J 10 bases, leaving 13 bases between the germline ends. Germline CDR1 and CDR2: MNHEY and SMNVEV (reference sequence). The CDR3 loop is CASSPGGYSPLHF. Written as DNA, the CDR3 is TGTGCCAGCAGCCCCGGAGGGTACTCACCCCTCCACTTT.